The sequence of this T cell receptor beta chain was determined in a study of T cell responses to AZD1222 COVID-19 vaccine. Study at large: Pooling covered second doses at about 4 or about 12 weeks.

Using immunoSEQ multiplex PCR, the repertoire was profiled, and TCRdb retains in-frame clones only, with some absent. The data hold 85,000 to 130,000 clones, with less than 90% observed a single time. The V and J ends lost 6 bases and 7 bases respectively, with 19 bases between them. CDR1 MDHEN and CDR2 SYDVKM come from the germline V gene. The CDR3 length is 15 residues. The TCR comes from an adult in good health. The sequencing used peripheral blood, collected on day 0 of AZD1222 vaccination. The rearrangement joins TRBV28 to TRBJ2-1; tentative D call: TRBD2 (6 bases). DNA for the CDR3: TGTGCCAGCAGCCGTACTAGCCTGGCGGGTAATGAGCAGTTCTTC. Translating it yields CASSRTSLAGNEQFF. Combining the CDR3 with reference TRBV28 and TRBJ2-1 gives the whole variable domain DVKVTQSSRYLVKRTGEKVFLECVQDMDHENMFWYRQDPGLGLRLIYFSYDVKMKEKGDIPEGYSVSREKKERFSLILESASTNQTSMYLCASSRTSLAGNEQFFGPGTRLTVL.